The rows below give T cell receptor beta chains drawn from one sample of a study of blood T cell repertoires in COVID-19. TCRdb keeps only in-frame clones here, not all; method: immunoSEQ multiplex PCR. The data contain some 50,000 clones, about 89% of them seen just once; the ten biggest clones take up 6% to 6.5%. Specimen: peripheral blood. These receptors were taken from a man aged 65 to 79 with active COVID-19. Both conserved end residues are part of each CDR3. A D gene is named only where the DNA matches it firmly. Size tells how often a clone was seen (once, few, many) or the class of an expanded clone, and some rows leave it out.

clone_size d_call j_call v_call cdr3_aa cdr3_nt
- - TRBJ2-1 TRBV5-4 CASVAGNYNEQFF TGTGCCAGCGTGGCAGGGAACTACAATGAGCAGTTCTTC
once - TRBJ2-3 TRBV7-9 CASRPVETSTDTQYF TGTGCCAGCAGGCCCGTAGAAACTAGCACAGATACGCAGTATTTT
- TRBD1 TRBJ1-6 TRBV9 CASSETGGSSYNSPLHF TGTGCCAGCAGCGAAACAGGGGGCAGCTCCTATAATTCACCCCTCCACTTT
- TRBD1 TRBJ2-7 TRBV29-1 CSARLTGSSEQYF TGCAGCGCACGATTGACAGGGTCCAGCGAGCAGTACTTC
- - TRBJ1-2 TRBV30 CAWSVAPLSDYGYTF TGTGCCTGGAGTGTGGCACCCCTGTCTGACTATGGCTACACCTTC
- TRBD2 TRBJ2-1 TRBV29-1 CSVTGLAGGPGYYNEQFF TGCAGCGTGACGGGACTAGCGGGGGGGCCGGGGTACTACAATGAGCAGTTCTTC
- - TRBJ2-1 TRBV11-2 CASRLRDSPSGEQFF TGTGCCAGCAGACTCCGGGACTCCCCCTCTGGTGAGCAGTTCTTC
- - TRBJ1-1 TRBV2 CASSGSQAGEAFF TGTGCCAGCAGTGGAAGTCAGGCCGGTGAAGCTTTCTTT
- - TRBJ1-2 TRBV5-1 CASSETGNYGYTF TGCGCCAGCAGCGAGACAGGAAATTATGGCTACACCTTC
- - TRBJ2-7 TRBV6-6 CASRWRDGSYEQYF TGTGCCAGCAGGTGGCGGGACGGGTCCTACGAGCAGTACTTC
- TRBD1 TRBJ2-2 TRBV18 CASSLDRVRTGELFF TGTGCCAGCTCACTTGACAGGGTGCGCACCGGGGAGCTGTTTTTT
- - TRBJ1-5 TRBV3-1/TRBV3-2 CASSQGSQARGNQPQHF TGTGCCAGCAGCCAAGGGTCCCAGGCAAGAGGGAATCAGCCCCAGCATTTT